Below are 19 T cell receptor beta chains sequenced from a single sample in a study of T cell clonality in common variable immunodeficiency. Study results and limitations: Fewer deletions and N-nucleotide insertions were reportedly seen in common variable immunodeficiency TCR beta sequences.

Assay used: immunoSEQ multiplex PCR; TCRdb lists only in-frame clones, some missing. In total the sample includes 35,000 or so clones, none of them seen once. Their recognized antigens are unknown. Sequencing used peripheral blood mononuclear cells. The receptors stem from a human donor with common variable immunodeficiency.

This clone was seen a few times. Read coverage stops 3 residues before the CDR3 terminus; the germline J gene supplies the remainder. Other DNA sequences in the sample encode the same CDR3. The chain employs TRBV6-2 or TRBV6-3 and TRBJ2-5; 9 bases line up with TRBD1. V trimming: 0 bases; J trimming: 5 bases; junction bases outside the gene matches: 10. The CDR3 has 17 residues. The germline V gene encodes CDR1 MNHEY and CDR2 SVGEGT. The DNA read from the CDR3 is TGTGCCAGCAGTTACTCGACAGGGGGAGTCGGTTTGGAGACC. This translates into CASSYSTGGVGLET. The full CDR3 reads CASSYSTGGVGLETQYF.

In the case of this clone: The read finishes 3 residues shy of the CDR3 end, and the germline J gene is used to complete it. This chain links TRBV20-1 with TRBJ1-2; D might be TRBD1 (5 bases). The CDR3 is 14 amino acids. Deletions cut 3 bases from V and 3 bases from J, with 14 bases between. Germline V gives CDR1 DFQATT, CDR2 SNEGSKA (reference sequence). The DNA read from the CDR3 is TGCAGTGCTAGGGAGGGGCCCGGTCACTATGGC. This sequence encodes CSAREGPGHYG. In full, the CDR3 reads CSAREGPGHYGYTF.

CDR3 in amino acids: CAWSANSPLHF. Partial CDR3 DNA: TGTGCCTGGAGTGCAAATTCACCC. The chain carries TRBV30 and TRBJ1-6; D is undetermined. Read data end 3 residues before the CDR3 end; the end is taken from the germline J gene. The CDR3 sequence is 11 residues long. Trimming took off 1 base at V and 7 bases at J, with 2 bases between the two ends. Germline CDR1 and CDR2: GTSNPN and SVGIG (reference sequence).

This clone was observed many times. The read terminates 3 residues ahead of where the CDR3 ends, so the germline J gene completes it. This chain connects TRBV30 to TRBJ2-3, with 9 positions matching TRBD2. V trimming: 6 bases; J trimming: 3 bases; junction bases outside the gene matches: 4. This CDR3 is built from 13 residues. Germline CDR1 reads GTSNPN; CDR2 reads SVGIG (reference sequence). The sequenced part of the CDR3 DNA is TGTGCCTGTTGGCGGGGGGGAACAGATACG. Translating it yields CACWRGGTDT. The full CDR3 reads CACWRGGTDTQYF.

This clone has only a few counts. The read ends 3 residues early relative to the CDR3; the germline J gene fills the gap. The rearrangement links TRBV30 to TRBJ1-2; no clear D. The germline V gene has CDR1 GTSNPN and CDR2 SVGIG (reference sequence). CDR3 size: 11 residues. Incomplete CDR3 DNA: TGTGCCTCTAGCTCCTACAATGAG. Amino acid sequence: CASSSYNE. The complete CDR3 protein is CASSSYNEYTF.

This clone occurred many times. With the read ending 3 residues before the CDR3 end, the germline J gene is used to fill in that end. This rearrangement joins TRBV29-1 to TRBJ2-1; TRBD1 aligns across 9 bases. Germline V CDR1 and CDR2: SQVTM, ANQGSEA. The CDR3 extends over 14 amino acids. After removal of 3 bases from V and 5 bases from J, the junction contained 5 bases not matched to a gene. CDR3 DNA, as far as it was read: TGCAGCGTTGAGGACAGGGGTAGCCACAATGAG. This sequence encodes CSVEDRGSHNE. The full CDR3 is CSVEDRGSHNEQFF.

This clone was seen ten or more times. The sequenced fragment ends 3 residues before the CDR3 boundary, so the rest is inferred from the germline J gene. The chain joins TRBV5-1 to TRBJ1-2, with D unclear. This CDR3 spans 14 amino acids. Looked up from germline, CDR1 is SGHRS and CDR2 is YFSETQ. V was pared by 4 bases and J by 5 bases, with 15 bases between. CDR3 DNA (partial): TGCGCCAGCAGCCAGGACCCAGCGGTTTATGGC. As protein: CASSQDPAVYG. The complete CDR3 sequence is CASSQDPAVYGYTF.

This clone was observed many times. The read comes to an end 3 residues before the CDR3 does, leaving the germline J gene to fill in the end. The V call is TRBV9, the J call TRBJ2-7, with 8 bases that match TRBD1. Trimming took 4 bases from V and 5 from J; bases not matched to a gene: 8. Germline V lookup: CDR1 SGDLS, CDR2 YYNGEE. This CDR3 contains 14 residues. CDR3 amino acids: CASSPDRVPNEQYF. Partial CDR3 DNA: TGTGCCAGCAGCCCGGACAGGGTGCCGAACGAG. Drawing the rest from reference TRBV9 and TRBJ2-7, the complete variable domain is DSGVTQTPKHLITATGQRVTLRCSPRSGDLSVYWYQQSLDQGLQFLIQYYNGEERAKGNILERFSAQQFPDLHSELNLSSLELGDSALYFCASSPDRVPNEQYFGPGTRLTVT.

The table lists this clone with a few counts. Coverage ceases 3 residues before the CDR3 finishes, and the germline J gene fills in the end. V gene TRBV30 combines with J gene TRBJ2-7, with D unclear. Germline lookup yields CDR1 GTSNPN and CDR2 SVGIG (reference sequence). V was clipped by 0 bases and J by 3 bases, with 9 bases between them. This CDR3 is built from 13 residues. The sequenced part of the CDR3 DNA is TGTGCCTGGAGTGTACGACATCTCTACGAG. Translated: CAWSVRHLYE. The CDR3, in full, reads CAWSVRHLYEQYF.

As regards this clone: The read stops 3 residues short of the end of the CDR3; the missing end is completed from the germline J gene. This chain joins TRBV7-9 and TRBJ1-1; D perhaps matches TRBD1 (5 bases). CDR3 length: 15 residues. Germline V CDR1 and CDR2: SEHNR, FQNEAQ (reference sequence). V was cut by 1 base and J by 0 bases, with 9 bases left in between. The CDR3 loop is CASSLVAGLNTEAFF. The DNA read from the CDR3 is TGTGCCAGCAGCTTAGTCGCAGGGTTGAACACTGAA.

This clone was counted many times. The read gets to within 3 residues of the CDR3 end, and the germline J gene fills in the rest. The chain uses TRBV5-1 and TRBJ1-1; D gene unclear. V lost 3 bases to trimming and J lost 2 bases, with 17 bases between them. The CDR3 is made up of 16 amino acids. Germline-derived CDR1 and CDR2 are SGHRS and YFSETQ. The part of the CDR3 DNA that was read is TGCGCCAGCAGCTCTACACTCGGGGAGGGAAACACTGAA. Protein product: CASSSTLGEGNTE. The entire CDR3 is CASSSTLGEGNTEAFF.

This clone has just a few counts. The sequence runs out 3 residues before the end of the CDR3; the remainder is reconstructed from the germline J gene. This chain joins TRBV7-6 and TRBJ2-3; D might be TRBD2 (7 bases). Germline CDR1 SGHVS, CDR2 FNYEAQ. V was clipped by 1 base and J by 6 bases, with 17 bases between them. The CDR3 is 16 residues long. CDR3 bases read: TGTGCCAGCAGCTTAGAAGGGGGGGGGTTCTGGGATACG. Protein product: CASSLEGGGFWDT. The full-length CDR3 reads as CASSLEGGGFWDTQYF.

Notes on this clone: The read terminates 3 residues ahead of where the CDR3 ends, so the germline J gene completes it. This chain links TRBV19 with TRBJ2-7; 9 nucleotides match TRBD2. The ends lost 3 bases at V and 2 bases at J; junction bases unmatched: 8. The V gene's germline CDR1 is LNHDA and CDR2 SQIVND (reference sequence). The CDR3 totals 16 residues. The CDR3 spells CASSMSAGGPTYEQYF. CDR3 DNA, as far as it was read: TGTGCCAGTAGTATGTCAGCGGGGGGCCCCACCTACGAG.

In its sample, this clone was seen many times. This CDR3 reads CASITGGGSYEQYF. The CDR3 bases that were read are TGTGCCAGCATAACCGGGGGTGGGTCCTACGAG. The V call is TRBV28, the J call TRBJ2-7, with D perhaps matching TRBD2 (6 bases). The observed sequence ends 3 residues before the CDR3 terminus, with the missing tail filled in from the germline J gene. Germline CDR1 is MDHEN and CDR2 is SYDVKM. Between the trimmed V and J ends, which lost 7 bases and 1 base, there was a span of 14 bases. The CDR3 has 14 amino acids.

This clone was found a few times. The CDR3 is cut off 3 residues early in the read; its end comes from the germline J gene. The V and J genes are TRBV7-2 and TRBJ1-6, with 7 bases lining up with TRBD1. Germline values: CDR1 SGHTA, CDR2 FQGNSA. With 0 bases clipped from V and 7 bases from J, the junction kept 6 bases outside the gene matches. The CDR3 is made up of 16 amino acids. CDR3 bases read: TGTGCCAGCAGCTTAGCCTCGGGACAGCCAAATTCACCC. As protein: CASSLASGQPNSP. The complete CDR3 reads CASSLASGQPNSPLHF.

The table lists this clone with a few counts. The sequenced fragment ends 3 residues before the CDR3 boundary, so the rest is inferred from the germline J gene. The chain uses TRBV2 and TRBJ1-2; possibly TRBD1 for D (6 bases). The CDR3 covers 12 residues. Trimming cost V 6 bases and J 4 bases, with 9 bases left between them. Germline CDR1 and CDR2: SNHLY and FYNNEI. The CDR3 spells CASRTDSYGYTF. The covered CDR3 bases are TGTGCCAGCAGGACGGACAGCTATGGC.

There are many counts of this clone. The read comes to an end 3 residues before the CDR3 does, leaving the germline J gene to fill in the end. The chain recombines TRBV2 with TRBJ1-1; D possibly corresponds to TRBD1 (6 bases). The V end lost 3 bases, the J end lost 4 bases, and 24 bases lay between the germline ends. CDR3 length: 18 residues. Germline CDR1 is SNHLY and CDR2 is FYNNEI. The CDR3 here is CASSDTGVWGTKATEAFF. CDR3 bases read: TGTGCCAGCAGTGACACCGGGGTATGGGGGACAAAGGCCACTGAA.

This clone was recorded at least ten times. The CDR3 end is not reached by the read, which stops 3 residues before it; the germline J gene fills it in. The chain carries TRBV20-1 and TRBJ2-1, with D unclear. The CDR3 loop spans 14 amino acids. CDR1 is DFQATT and CDR2 is SNEGSKA in the germline V gene (reference sequence). Trimming pared 0 bases from V and 8 bases from J, leaving 14 bases between. The sequenced part of the CDR3 DNA is TGCAGTGCTAGAGATTCGTACGAGCTTTATGAG. Encoded protein: CSARDSYELYE. The entire CDR3 reads CSARDSYELYEQFF.

This clone has a count of ten or more. The CDR3 extends 3 residues past the end of the read, so its final part is completed from the germline J gene. This chain connects TRBV2 to TRBJ2-3; possible D gene TRBD2, 5 bases. Trimming cost V 8 bases and J 4 bases, with 16 bases left between them. This CDR3 spans 14 amino acids. From germline, CDR1 is SNHLY and CDR2 FYNNEI. The covered CDR3 bases are TGTGCCAGCCGGAAAGAGGGCTTGTCAGATACG. This sequence encodes CASRKEGLSDT. In full, the CDR3 is CASRKEGLSDTQYF.